The present entry profiles one T cell receptor beta chain with its context. It has no known antigen specificity. Base qualities are missing; no much larger clone stands one base away. This record belongs to a study of control samples from healthy donors and cancer patients (dated by TCRdb to about 2020). Library construction relied on the immunoSEQ multiplex PCR assay. The table was pulled from immuneACCESS by TCRdb, which kept in-frame rearrangements only. Such tables lose some clones; where checked, under half of the loss comes from unresolved V genes, and the rest has no known cause. Within this sample are some 79,000 clones, with approximately 90% of them counted one time only. In total, the top ten clones hold over 5.5% of the sample. From cysteine to phenylalanine, the CDR3 is 17 amino acids long. Only CDR3 DNA is held: 51 bases, read in frame from base 1. Between the V and J ends, shortened by 0 bases and 0 bases respectively, the junction contains 10 bases. Looking up the germline V gene yields CDR1 SGHDT and CDR2 YYEEEE.

The source of this sequence is a man over 45 in good health. The sequenced sample consisted of blood. The V gene is TRBV5-6 and the J gene is TRBJ1-6; the D gene remains uncertain. The CDR3 protein: CASSLDSVGSYNSPLHF. The sequenced DNA is TGTGCCAGCAGCTTGGATTCGGTAGGCTCCTATAATTCACCCCTCCACTTT.